This TCR beta chain was sequenced for a study of Tregs in tolerant kidney transplant recipients. Unstimulated regulatory T cells (CD4+CD25+CD127-), CD4+CD25- non-regulatory cells, CD4 and CD8 cells were FACS-sorted from thawed PBMCs. Trimming pared 0 bases from V and 5 bases from J, leaving 13 bases between. The length of the CDR3 is 15 residues. Germline V lookup: CDR1 LNHNV, CDR2 YYDKDF (reference sequence). Sequenced by immunoSEQ multiplex PCR; TCRdb stores in-frame clones only, minus some. The data contain some 69,000 clones, around 83% of them singletons. Sequencing was carried out using CD4+ T cells from blood. This TCR came from a human donor in good health. The chain couples TRBV15 to TRBJ2-5; no clear D. The CDR3 reads CATSRDLGSTETQYF. The CDR3 coding sequence is TGTGCCACCAGCAGAGATCTGGGTAGCACGGAGACCCAGTACTTC.